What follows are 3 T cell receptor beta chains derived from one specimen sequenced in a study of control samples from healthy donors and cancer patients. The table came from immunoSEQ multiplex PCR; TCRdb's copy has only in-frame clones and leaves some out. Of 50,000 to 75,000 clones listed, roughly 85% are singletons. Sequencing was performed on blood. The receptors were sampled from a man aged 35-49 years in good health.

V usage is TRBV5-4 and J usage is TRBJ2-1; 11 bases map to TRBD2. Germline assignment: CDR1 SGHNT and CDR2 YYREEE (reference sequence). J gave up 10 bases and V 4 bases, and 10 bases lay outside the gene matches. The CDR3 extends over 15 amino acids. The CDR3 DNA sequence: TGTGCCAGCAGCGCGACTTTCGGGACTAGCGGAGAGCAGTTCTTC. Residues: CASSATFGTSGEQFF. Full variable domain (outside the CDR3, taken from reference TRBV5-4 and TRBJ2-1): ETGVTQSPTHLIKTRGQQVTLRCSSQSGHNTVSWYQQALGQGPQFIFQYYREEENGRGNFPPRFSGLQFPNYSSELNVNALELDDSALYLCASSATFGTSGEQFFGPGTRLTVL.

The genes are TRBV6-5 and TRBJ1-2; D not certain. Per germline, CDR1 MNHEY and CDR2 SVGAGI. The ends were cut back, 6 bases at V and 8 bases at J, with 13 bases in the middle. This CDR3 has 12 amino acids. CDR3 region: CASRRTAGGYTF. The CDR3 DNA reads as TGTGCCAGCAGACGGACGGCAGGCGGCTACACCTTC.

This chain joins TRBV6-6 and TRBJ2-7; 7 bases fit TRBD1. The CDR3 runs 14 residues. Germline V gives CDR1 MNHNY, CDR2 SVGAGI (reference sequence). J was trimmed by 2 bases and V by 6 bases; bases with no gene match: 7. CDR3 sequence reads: CASSRQGSAYEQYF. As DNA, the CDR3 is TGTGCCAGCAGCCGACAGGGATCGGCCTACGAGCAGTACTTC.